A selection of T cell receptor beta chains follows, all from one sample in a study of OX40 agonist ivuxolimab in advanced cancers. Repertoires were generated with immunoSEQ multiplex PCR, while TCRdb's copy carries only in-frame clones and drops some. The sample consists of approximately 47,000 clones, about nine tenths of them appearing once. This sample comprised CD4+ or CD8+ T cells sorted from blood, obtained in a trial of the OX40 agonist ivuxolimab. The receptor set was obtained from an adult with an advanced solid tumor such as melanoma, head and neck, liver or kidney cancer. The CDR3 runs from the conserved cysteine through the conserved F or W. A D gene is named only where the DNA matches it firmly. Clone size is given for some rows only: seen once, a few or many times, or a class if the clone is expanded.

d_gene,abundance,j_gene,v_gene,CDR3nt,CDR3aa
.,.,TRBJ1-5,TRBV7-2,TGTGCCAGCAGCCCTAGGGGGGGATTTAGCAATCAGCCCCAGCATTTT,CASSPRGGFSNQPQHF
.,.,TRBJ2-7,TRBV7-9,TGTGCCAGCAGCTTTCGACCCGCCTACGAGCAGTACTTC,CASSFRPAYEQYF
TRBD2,.,TRBJ2-5,TRBV2,TGTGCCAGCGCTAGCGGGAGGGCGGGAGAGACCCAGTACTTC,CASASGRAGETQYF
TRBD2,.,TRBJ2-7,TRBV19,TGTGCCAGTAGCGCCCTTAGCGGGCGGTCCTACGAGCAGTACTTC,CASSALSGRSYEQYF
TRBD2,.,TRBJ2-3,TRBV18,TGTGCCAGCTCACCAGCGGGGAGCGGGAGAGACACACGGGCAGATACGCAGTATTTT,CASSPAGSGRDTRADTQYF
TRBD1,.,TRBJ2-6,TRBV18,TGTGCCAGCTCACTCCGGGACAGGGGGGCCAACGTCCTGACTTTC,CASSLRDRGANVLTF
.,.,TRBJ1-2,TRBV5-1,TGCGCCAGCAGCTTTGGACGGATCTATGGCTACACCTTC,CASSFGRIYGYTF
TRBD2,.,TRBJ2-7,TRBV30,TGTGCCTGGGGGGGGACTAGCGGGAGGGCTTTGCAGTACTTC,CAWGGTSGRALQYF
TRBD2,few,TRBJ2-7,TRBV7-6,TGTGCCAGCAGCCCTAGCGGGAGGTCCTACGAGCAGTACTTC,CASSPSGRSYEQYF
.,.,TRBJ1-4,TRBV28,TGTGCCATCTCATCGAGAGGGGTTAATGAAAAACTGTTTTTT,CAISSRGVNEKLFF
TRBD2,.,TRBJ2-1,TRBV5-4,TGTGCCAGCAGCAAAACTAGCGGGGGTTACAATGAGCAGTTCTTC,CASSKTSGGYNEQFF
.,.,TRBJ1-1,TRBV29-1,TGCAGCGTTGATCGCGGGGCTGGCACTGAAGCTTTCTTT,CSVDRGAGTEAFF
TRBD1,.,TRBJ1-2,TRBV27,TGTGCCAGCAGTGCGACGGACAGGGCATACTCTGGCTACACCTTC,CASSATDRAYSGYTF
.,.,TRBJ2-1,TRBV7-3,TGTGCCAGCAGCTTACTTCCGGGGGTTGGAGGGATTACCTACAATGAGCAGTTCTTC,CASSLLPGVGGITYNEQFF
TRBD1,.,TRBJ1-5,TRBV5-1,TGCGCCAGCAGCCCAGGGGGACTACAGGATCAGCCCCAGCATTTT,CASSPGGLQDQPQHF
.,medium-sized,TRBJ2-2,TRBV9,TGTGCCAGCAGCCCAACGCGGACAGCAGACACCGGGGAGCTGTTTTTT,CASSPTRTADTGELFF
.,.,TRBJ2-1,TRBV21-1,TGTGCCAGCAGTAACGACAGGGTGGGCGACCAGACCTACAATGAGCAGTTCTTC,CASSNDRVGDQTYNEQFF
.,.,TRBJ2-7,TRBV19,TGTGCCAGTAGTAAAAGTGGGGTTCGGGCCTACGAGCAGTACTTC,CASSKSGVRAYEQYF
TRBD1,.,TRBJ1-6,TRBV6-1,TGTGCCAGCAGTGGTCAAGGTGGACAGGGTAATTCACCCCTCCACTTT,CASSGQGGQGNSPLHF
.,.,TRBJ1-1,TRBV7-9,TGTGCCAGCAGGCACAGTGGATTCGGGGGCCATCTGGGGACTGAAGCTTTCTTT,CASRHSGFGGHLGTEAFF
.,.,TRBJ1-4,TRBV4-3,TGCGCCAGCAGCCAAGGGGCAGGGCGCCTTCGGGAAAAACTGTTTTTT,CASSQGAGRLREKLFF
.,.,TRBJ2-7,TRBV29-1,TGCAGCGTTACCCTGAGGGCCTACGAGCAGTACTTC,CSVTLRAYEQYF